This entry lists 5 T cell receptor beta chains sequenced from one sample in a study of blood T cells in healthy people across ages. For the second PCR, which ran for about 7 to 11 cycles, a sample-barcoded 5' primer and a J-beta primer mix were used. Each CDR3 protein is one row after TCRdb ran MiXCR on the 5' RACE reads. This sample has 1,500,000 or so distinct CDR3 sequences, with around 40% found just once. Sequencing was performed on blood. Receptors were obtained from a woman in her late teens or twenties in good health.

In this sample, this clonotype turned up a few times. This rearrangement joins TRBV7-2 to TRBJ2-7, with D perhaps matching TRBD1 (5 bases). This CDR3 comprises 14 residues. Between the trimmed V and J ends, which lost 0 bases and 3 bases, there was a span of 9 bases. Germline lookup yields CDR1 SGHTA and CDR2 FQGNSA. This CDR3 reads CASSLAATGYEQYF. For the CDR3, the DNA is TGTGCCAGCAGCTTAGCCGCCACAGGCTACGAGCAGTACTTC.

The chain couples TRBV6-6 to TRBJ2-1, with 11 bases lining up with TRBD2. The germline V gene has CDR1 MNHNY and CDR2 SVGAGI (reference sequence). V dropped 2 bases and J dropped 13; count of bases not matched to a gene: 10. The CDR3 consists of 15 residues. CDR3 nucleotide sequence: TGTGCCAGCAGTTACGTGACTAGCGGGATCGGTACCCAGTTCTTC. Translated, it gives CASSYVTSGIGTQFF.

This chain connects TRBV12-3 or TRBV12-4 to TRBJ2-7; 9 bases map to TRBD2. The DNA matches TRBJ2-5 better at its end, which makes the J call doubtful. The CDR3 is made up of 15 amino acids. CDR3 in amino acids: CASSLRGGEQETQYF. The CDR3 DNA reads TGTGCCAGCAGTTTACGCGGGGGGGAGCAAGAGACCCAGTACTTC.

The chain is built from TRBV4-2 and TRBJ2-7; 11 nucleotides align to TRBD2. V gave up 4 bases and J gave up 1 base; unmatched junction bases: 6. CDR1 is LGHNA and CDR2 is YNFKEQ in the germline V gene. This CDR3 comprises 16 residues. Here the CDR3 reads CASSLVLAGVSYEQYF. CDR3 bases: TGTGCCAGCAGCCTAGTACTAGCGGGAGTATCCTACGAGCAGTACTTC.

The rearrangement joins TRBV5-6 to TRBJ2-1; maybe TRBD2 (5 bases). Germline V CDR1 and CDR2: SGHDT, YYEEEE. The length of the CDR3 is 14 residues. With 1 base removed from V and 12 bases from J, the gap between germline ends came to 17 bases. The CDR3 DNA follows: TGTGCCAGCAGCTTGTCCGGGATACTCGGTGGGCAGTTCTTC. Amino acids: CASSLSGILGGQFF.